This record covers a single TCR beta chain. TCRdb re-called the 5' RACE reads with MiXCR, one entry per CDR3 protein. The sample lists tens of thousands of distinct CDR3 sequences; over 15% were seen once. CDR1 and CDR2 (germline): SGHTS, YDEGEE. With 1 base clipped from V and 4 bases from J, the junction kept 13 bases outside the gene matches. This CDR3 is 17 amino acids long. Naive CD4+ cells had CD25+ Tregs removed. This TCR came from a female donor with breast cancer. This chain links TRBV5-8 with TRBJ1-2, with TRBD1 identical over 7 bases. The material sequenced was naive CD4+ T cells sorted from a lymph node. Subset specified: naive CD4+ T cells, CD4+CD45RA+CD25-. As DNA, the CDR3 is TGTGCCAGCAGCTTGAGGGGCGCATCGGGACAGATCTATGGCTACACCTTC. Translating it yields CASSLRGASGQIYGYTF.